Below are 2 T cell receptor beta chains sequenced from a single sample in a study of siplizumab effects on memory and regulatory T cells. The assay was immunoSEQ multiplex PCR, and TCRdb's table has in-frame clones only and misses some. Here the sample spans roughly 97,000 clones, about 94% being singletons. The material sequenced was Tregs sorted from blood. The source of these receptors is a human donor in good health.

V usage is TRBV6-5 and J usage is TRBJ2-7, with 7 bases fitting TRBD1. There are 16 residues in the CDR3. Trimming took 0 bases from V and 2 from J; bases not matched to a gene: 7. Germline values: CDR1 MNHEY, CDR2 SVGAGI. The CDR3 region is CASSYSIGQGAYEQYF. DNA for the CDR3: TGTGCCAGCAGTTACTCGATCGGGCAGGGGGCCTACGAGCAGTACTTC.

The rearrangement uses TRBV4-1 and TRBJ2-7; maybe TRBD2 (6 bases). The CDR3 length is 15 residues. Germline CDR1 and CDR2: MGHRA and YSYEKL. Trimming cost V 8 bases and J 0 bases, with 17 bases left between them. The DNA of the CDR3 is TGCGCCAGCGCCTCCAGCGGGCCTTTCTCCTACGAGCAGTACTTC. Translation gives CASASSGPFSYEQYF.